Each of the 29 T cell receptor beta chains below was sequenced from the same sample in a study of T cells in Graves' hyperthyroidism and ophthalmopathy. RNA transcripts served as the template for amplifying TCR beta CDR3 regions. HTBI primers were used for first-round RT-PCR of the TCR CDR3. TCRdb recomputed calls from the multiplex PCR reads with MiXCR, one row per CDR3 protein. The sample consists of hundreds of thousands of distinct CDR3 sequences, approximately 15% of them appearing once. Sequences were obtained from blood. The receptors originated from a woman aged 40-49 years with Graves' ophthalmopathy.

This clonotype has ten or more counts. The V call is TRBV20-1, the J call TRBJ1-2, with D hard to call. The CDR3 totals 11 residues. Trimming left V 6 bases short and J 5 bases short, with 10 bases between. CDR1 and CDR2 from the germline V gene are DFQATT and SNEGSKA (reference sequence). In DNA form, the CDR3 reads TGCAGTGCCTCTGGGCGATATGGCTACACCTTC. This encodes CSASGRYGYTF.

The sample holds many counts of this clonotype. This sequence joins TRBV12-5 and TRBJ1-2; 10 bases agree with TRBD1. The V gene's germline CDR1 is LGHNT and CDR2 FRNRAP. The V segment lost 5 bases and the J segment 8 bases; nucleotides outside the gene matches: 5. The CDR3 runs 13 residues. CDR3 loop: CASGHRDRGGYTF. The CDR3 DNA follows: TGTGCTAGTGGTCACCGGGACAGGGGCGGCTACACCTTC.

V is TRBV2 and J is TRBJ2-2; D call uncertain. The V gene's germline CDR1 is SNHLY and CDR2 FYNNEI. The CDR3 is made up of 15 amino acids. V lost 5 bases and J lost 2, with 12 bases in between. The CDR3 is CASSLSTVNTGELFF. As DNA, the CDR3 is TGTGCCAGCAGTCTGTCGACGGTCAACACCGGGGAGCTGTTTTTT.

Ten or more counts support this clonotype. This chain uses TRBV6-1 with TRBJ1-1; 8 positions match TRBD1. The CDR3 is 14 residues long. V trimming: 7 bases; J trimming: 8 bases; junction bases outside the gene matches: 12. Germline V gene lookup returns CDR1 MNHNS and CDR2 SASEGT. In nucleotides, the CDR3 is TGTGCCAGCAACCCCGGGACAGGAAACTCCGAAGCTTTCTTT. It encodes CASNPGTGNSEAFF.

This clonotype was seen a handful of times. The chain joins TRBV12-3 or TRBV12-4 to TRBJ1-5; D is unresolved. Deletions cut 3 bases from V and 0 bases from J, with 9 bases between. CDR3 length: 15 residues. This CDR3 is CASSLREGSNQPQHF. In DNA form, the CDR3 reads TGTGCCAGCAGTTTGAGGGAGGGTAGCAATCAGCCCCAGCATTTT.

In this sample, this clonotype turned up many times. This chain connects TRBV14 to TRBJ1-1; 7 bases are a match to TRBD1. This CDR3 is built from 16 residues. Germline CDR1 SGHDN, CDR2 FVKESK. V lost 1 base and J lost 4; bases outside the gene matches: 9. CDR3 sequence reads: CASSQAGGAPGTEAFF. As DNA, the CDR3 is TGTGCCAGCAGCCAAGCAGGGGGGGCGCCGGGCACTGAAGCTTTCTTT.

The table lists this clonotype with a few counts. This chain connects TRBV3-1 to TRBJ1-1; D remains ambiguous. Germline-derived CDR1 and CDR2 are LGHDT and YNNKEL (reference sequence). The CDR3 totals 12 residues. Trimming removed 1 base at V and 6 bases at J, with 6 bases between. The CDR3 bases are TGTGCCAGCAGCCAAGTGACGGCTGAAGCTTTCTTT. Translated: CASSQVTAEAFF.

Many counts were recorded for this clonotype. V is TRBV12-3 or TRBV12-4 and J is TRBJ2-4; 15 bases line up with TRBD2. The V gene end was trimmed by 6 bases and the J gene end by 2 bases; junction bases not matched to a gene: 5. The CDR3 spans 17 residues. The CDR3 nucleotides are TGTGCCAGCAGGTTCGGGACTAGCGGGAGGTCCAAAAACATTCAGTACTTC. This translates into CASRFGTSGRSKNIQYF.

This clonotype showed up many times. The chain uses TRBV6-2 or TRBV6-3 and TRBJ1-1; TRBD1 is a possible D gene (6 bases). Trimming took 9 bases from V and 5 from J, leaving 16 bases between them. The CDR3 consists of 13 residues. Germline V gene sequence: CDR1 MNHEY, CDR2 SVGEGT. The CDR3 sequence: CASLMTGATEAFF. The CDR3 DNA follows: TGTGCCAGTTTGATGACGGGGGCTACTGAAGCTTTCTTT.

The gene calls are TRBV19 and TRBJ1-1; 7 bases match TRBD1. Trimming took 7 bases from V and 1 from J; bases not matched to a gene: 9. Germline V CDR1 and CDR2: LNHDA, SQIVND (reference sequence). The CDR3 loop spans 15 amino acids. The CDR3 DNA follows: TGTGCCAGTACCACACAGGGGTCCCCGAACACTGAAGCTTTCTTT. As protein: CASTTQGSPNTEAFF.

This clonotype was seen at least ten times. The rearrangement uses TRBV10-3 and TRBJ2-7, with D tentatively TRBD1 (5 bases). V lost 3 bases and J 2 bases, leaving 17 bases between the germline ends. CDR3 length: 16 residues. CDR1 is ENHRY, CDR2 SYGVKD, per germline. The CDR3 loop reads CAISDPILGQAYEQYF. Here the CDR3 DNA reads TGTGCCATCAGTGACCCTATCCTTGGACAAGCCTACGAGCAGTACTTC.

This clonotype has at least ten counts. The genes are TRBV7-6 and TRBJ1-1; 7 bases fit TRBD1. V shed 1 base, J shed 7 bases, and the junction held 6 bases outside the gene matches. The germline CDR1 and CDR2 sequences are SGHVS and FNYEAQ. This CDR3 has 14 residues. The CDR3 region is CASSLGQGGGEAFF. CDR3 DNA sequence: TGTGCCAGCAGCTTAGGACAGGGTGGAGGTGAAGCTTTCTTT. Full variable domain (missing parts from reference TRBV7-6 and TRBJ1-1): GAGVSQSPRYKVTKRGQDVALRCDPISGHVSLYWYRQALGQGPEFLTYFNYEAQQDKSGLPNDRFSAERPEGSISTLTIQRTEQRDSAMYRCASSLGQGGGEAFFGQGTRLTVV.

This clonotype was detected many times. For the CDR3, the DNA is TGTGCCAGCAGCTTATCCCTCCCCTTGGACAGGGGAGTTCCCTACGAGCAGTACTTC. Its protein is CASSLSLPLDRGVPYEQYF. V and J are TRBV11-2 and TRBJ2-7, with 9 bases aligning to TRBD1. Trimming took 2 bases from V and 2 from J; bases not matched to a gene: 16. This CDR3 region has 19 residues. Germline V gives CDR1 SGHAT, CDR2 FQNNGV.

This clonotype was observed many times. The chain is built from TRBV30 and TRBJ1-2, with 7 positions matching TRBD1. This CDR3 has 12 amino acids. V dropped 3 bases and J dropped 5; count of bases not matched to a gene: 3. CDR1 and CDR2 (germline): GTSNPN, SVGIG (reference sequence). This CDR3 is CAWSGTAYGYTF. The CDR3 nucleotides are TGTGCCTGGAGCGGGACAGCATATGGCTACACCTTC.

This clonotype was picked up many times. V gene TRBV19 combines with J gene TRBJ1-2; 11 nucleotides line up with TRBD1. The V segment lost 7 bases and the J segment 1 base; nucleotides outside the gene matches: 17. This CDR3 contains 19 residues. Germline loops: CDR1 LNHDA, CDR2 SQIVND (reference sequence). The CDR3 loop reads CASTYAFLGQGAGNYGYTF. In DNA form, the CDR3 reads TGTGCCAGTACCTACGCCTTTCTCGGACAGGGGGCTGGTAACTATGGCTACACCTTC.

This clonotype was picked up many times. Here the CDR3 DNA reads TGTGCCAGCAGTCCAGACACTGAAGCTTTCTTT. The encoded protein is CASSPDTEAFF. This rearrangement joins TRBV12-3 or TRBV12-4 to TRBJ1-1; D is ambiguous. The CDR3 spans 11 residues. Between the trimmed V and J ends, which lost 5 bases and 3 bases, there was a span of 4 bases.

Only a few counts were recorded for this clonotype. This chain joins TRBV10-3 and TRBJ2-7; maybe TRBD2 (5 bases). There are 12 residues in the CDR3. The V and J ends lost 2 bases and 7 bases respectively, with 9 bases between them. Germline values: CDR1 ENHRY, CDR2 SYGVKD. This chain's CDR3 is CAISEASGEQYF. In nucleotides, the CDR3 is TGTGCCATCAGTGAGGCTTCGGGGGAGCAGTACTTC.

This clonotype was seen ten or more times. The chain couples TRBV6-2 or TRBV6-3 to TRBJ1-2; D not resolved. This CDR3 region has 15 residues. The V end lost 5 bases, the J end lost 5 bases, and 18 bases lay between the germline ends. Germline V CDR1 and CDR2: MNHEY, SVGEGT. The chain's CDR3 is CASSTSRPVPYGYTF. CDR3 bases: TGTGCCAGCAGTACCAGTCGACCGGTACCTTATGGCTACACCTTC.

This clonotype was counted at least ten times. DNA of the CDR3: TGTGCCATCAACCCCGGGTTTAAGGACAGGGTGTACCACTCTGGGGCCAACGTCCTGACTTTC. This codes for CAINPGFKDRVYHSGANVLTF. This chain connects TRBV10-3 to TRBJ2-6; the match to TRBD1 covers 8 bases. Germline V gives CDR1 ENHRY, CDR2 SYGVKD. This CDR3 contains 21 residues. Trimming took 7 bases from V and 0 from J; bases not matched to a gene: 20.

This clonotype was detected a few times. V is TRBV29-1 and J is TRBJ1-1; no firm D call. This CDR3 has 14 amino acids. The germline V and J ends were trimmed by 4 bases and 1 base, with 13 bases remaining between them. Per the germline V gene, CDR1 is SQVTM and CDR2 is ANQGSEA. The CDR3, as DNA: TGCAGCGTTGTAGGCCCCCACCAGAACACTGAAGCTTTCTTT. Translating it yields CSVVGPHQNTEAFF.

This clonotype has ten or more counts. The rearrangement links TRBV12-3 or TRBV12-4 to TRBJ2-2; D ambiguous. The V end was cut by 3 bases, the J end by 8 bases, with 10 bases between. This CDR3 has 13 residues. This CDR3 reads CASSFDAAGELFF. CDR3 nucleotide sequence: TGTGCCAGCAGTTTTGACGCGGCTGGGGAGCTGTTTTTT.

The chain recombines TRBV12-3 or TRBV12-4 with TRBJ1-2; D is ambiguous. The CDR3 spans 15 residues. V shed 1 base and J shed 6 bases, with 15 bases lying between them. The DNA of the CDR3 is TGTGCCAGCAGTTTAGTGAGAGGGTCCTCCCATGGCTACACCTTC. Its translation: CASSLVRGSSHGYTF.

In regard to this clonotype: One end of the junction fails to match germline, which may point to a read error. This chain links TRBV24-1 with TRBJ1-1; D gene ambiguous. Germline V CDR1 and CDR2: KGHDR, SFDVKD. The CDR3 extends over 12 amino acids. The CDR3 is CATSDRAAEALF. The CDR3 DNA is TGTGCCACCAGTGACCGGGCAGCTGAAGCTCTCTTT.

Only a few counts were recorded for this clonotype. The chain couples TRBV24-1 to TRBJ2-3, with 12 nucleotides matching TRBD1. Losses at the gene ends were 4 bases for V and 1 base for J; bases not matched to a gene: 5. The CDR3 runs 17 residues. Germline CDR1 is KGHDR and CDR2 is SFDVKD. In DNA form, the CDR3 reads TGTGCCACCAGTGAGGCCGGGACAGGGGGCCGCACAGATACGCAGTATTTT. Protein: CATSEAGTGGRTDTQYF.

This clonotype appeared many times. This sequence joins TRBV29-1 and TRBJ1-1; the D gene is possibly TRBD1 (5 bases). Trimming took 4 bases from V and 2 from J, leaving 11 bases between them. Germline V gene data show CDR1 as SQVTM and CDR2 as ANQGSEA. The CDR3 contains 13 residues. CDR3 nucleotides: TGCAGCGTTGTACAGGACCTAAACACTGAAGCTTTCTTT. Translating gives CSVVQDLNTEAFF.

This clonotype was detected many times. The rearrangement joins TRBV6-2 or TRBV6-3 to TRBJ1-2; D unclear. V was shortened by 0 bases and J by 2 bases, with 10 bases between the two germline ends. Germline V gene lookup returns CDR1 MNHEY and CDR2 SVGEGT. The CDR3 is 15 amino acids. In nucleotides, the CDR3 is TGTGCCAGCAGTTACTCGGAGATGTCAAACTATGGCTACACCTTC. Translated, it gives CASSYSEMSNYGYTF.

This clonotype was observed many times. The rearrangement joins TRBV5-6 to TRBJ2-7; D is unresolved. Trimming took 1 base from V and 5 from J, leaving 7 bases between them. CDR3 length: 12 amino acids. Germline-derived CDR1 and CDR2 are SGHDT and YYEEEE. CDR3: CASSLLWNEQYF. CDR3 bases: TGTGCCAGCAGCTTGCTCTGGAACGAGCAGTACTTC.

This clonotype came up many times. The V and J genes are TRBV19 and TRBJ1-1; D gene uncertain. Between the trimmed V and J ends, which lost 3 bases and 4 bases, there was a span of 12 bases. The CDR3 sequence is 14 residues long. CDR1 is LNHDA and CDR2 is SQIVND in the germline V gene (reference sequence). CDR3 amino acids: CASSIGSWGTEAFF. In nucleotides, the CDR3 is TGTGCCAGTAGTATTGGTTCCTGGGGCACTGAAGCTTTCTTT.

This clonotype was seen many times. The genes are TRBV6-1 and TRBJ2-7; weak D call: TRBD2 (6 bases). Germline V gene data show CDR1 as MNHNS and CDR2 as SASEGT. Trimming shortened V by 3 bases and J by 3 bases, and 15 bases separated the two germline ends. This CDR3 is 15 amino acids long. CDR3 in DNA: TGTGCCAGCAGTGAGGAGGGCAGGGAACTCTACGAGCAGTACTTC. Protein sequence: CASSEEGRELYEQYF.